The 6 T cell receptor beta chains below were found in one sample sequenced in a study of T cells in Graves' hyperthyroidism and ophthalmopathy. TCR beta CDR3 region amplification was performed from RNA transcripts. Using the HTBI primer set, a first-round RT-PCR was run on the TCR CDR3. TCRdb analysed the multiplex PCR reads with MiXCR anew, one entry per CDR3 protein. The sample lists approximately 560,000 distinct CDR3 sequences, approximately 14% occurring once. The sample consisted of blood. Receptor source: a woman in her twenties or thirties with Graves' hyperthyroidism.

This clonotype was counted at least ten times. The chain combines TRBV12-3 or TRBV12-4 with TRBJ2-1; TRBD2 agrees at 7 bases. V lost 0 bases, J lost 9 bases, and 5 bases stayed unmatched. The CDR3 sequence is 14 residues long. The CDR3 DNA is TGTGCCAGCAGTTTAGCGGGAGGGCCCGTTGAGCAGTTCTTC. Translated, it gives CASSLAGGPVEQFF.

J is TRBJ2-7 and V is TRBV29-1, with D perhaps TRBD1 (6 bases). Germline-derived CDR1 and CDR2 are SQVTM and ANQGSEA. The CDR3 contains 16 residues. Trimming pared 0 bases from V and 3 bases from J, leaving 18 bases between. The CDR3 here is CSVEDLGAGQIYEQYF. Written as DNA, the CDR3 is TGCAGCGTTGAAGATCTTGGGGCTGGACAGATCTACGAGCAGTACTTC.

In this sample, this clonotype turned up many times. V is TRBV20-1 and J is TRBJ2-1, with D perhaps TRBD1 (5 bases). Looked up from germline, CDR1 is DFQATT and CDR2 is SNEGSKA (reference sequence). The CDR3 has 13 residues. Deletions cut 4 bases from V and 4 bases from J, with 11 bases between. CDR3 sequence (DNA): TGCAGTGCTATCTCGACAGTGTACAATGAGCAGTTCTTC. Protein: CSAISTVYNEQFF.

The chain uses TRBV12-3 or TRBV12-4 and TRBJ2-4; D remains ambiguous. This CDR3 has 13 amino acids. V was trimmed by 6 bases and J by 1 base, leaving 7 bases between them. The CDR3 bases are TGTGCCAGCAGAATAGCCGCCAAAAACATTCAGTACTTC. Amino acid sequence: CASRIAAKNIQYF.

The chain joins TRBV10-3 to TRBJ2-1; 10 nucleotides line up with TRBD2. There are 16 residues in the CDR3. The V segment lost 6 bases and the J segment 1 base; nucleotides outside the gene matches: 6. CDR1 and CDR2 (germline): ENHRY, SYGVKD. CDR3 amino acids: CAIRGTSVTSYNEQFF. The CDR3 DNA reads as TGTGCCATCAGGGGGACTAGCGTTACGTCCTACAATGAGCAGTTCTTC.

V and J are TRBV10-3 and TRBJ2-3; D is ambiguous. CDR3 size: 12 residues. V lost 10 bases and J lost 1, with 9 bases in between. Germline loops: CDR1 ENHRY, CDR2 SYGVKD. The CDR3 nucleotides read TGTGCCACCAGAGACGGCACAGATACGCAGTATTTT. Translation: CATRDGTDTQYF.